This T cell receptor (beta chain) was profiled in a study of shared clonotypes between healthy human individuals. The V gene's germline CDR1 is SGHTA and CDR2 FQGNSA. The CDR3 consists of 12 residues. Deletions cut 5 bases from V and 7 bases from J, with 9 bases between. Profiling relied on immunoSEQ multiplex PCR, and the TCRdb table lists in-frame clones only, not all of them. The sample has millions of clones, 90% to 95% seen once; the top ten hold 0.11% to 0.15%. The V and J genes are TRBV7-2 and TRBJ2-1; D is ambiguous. This sequence was found in a man aged 18 to 30 in good health. Sequencing used naive CD4+ T cells sorted from blood. The subset was: CD45RA+ positively selected. The CDR3 loop is CASSRALNEQFF. CDR3 coding DNA: TGTGCCAGCAGCCGAGCGCTAAATGAGCAGTTCTTC.